What follows describes a single TCR beta chain. Its antigen is not known. The sample belongs to a study of CD8 T cell repertoires and HIV-1 epitope variants. Background on the study: Separate wells received one of Twenty-five Gag or Nef variant peptides. Control wells had CMV/EBV/flu peptides, negative Ebola AY9, or no peptide. T cells were cultured for 10 days with cytokines added on days 3 and 7. 1M T cells were kept uncultured as a baseline.

There are 16 residues in the CDR3. V lost 0 bases, J lost 1 base, and 6 bases stayed unmatched. Looked up from germline, CDR1 is SGDLS and CDR2 is YYNGEE. Assay used: immunoSEQ multiplex PCR; TCRdb lists only in-frame clones, some missing. The table lists 5,600 or so clones, less than 75% of them singletons, with 41% in the top ten. The receptor was derived from a male donor with HIV. Input material: cultured CD8+ T cells derived from PBMCs. V and J are TRBV9 and TRBJ2-7; TRBD2 agrees at 8 bases. The CDR3 loop is CASSVGLARYSYEQYF. Here the CDR3 DNA reads TGTGCCAGCAGCGTAGGACTAGCGAGGTATTCCTACGAGCAGTACTTC.